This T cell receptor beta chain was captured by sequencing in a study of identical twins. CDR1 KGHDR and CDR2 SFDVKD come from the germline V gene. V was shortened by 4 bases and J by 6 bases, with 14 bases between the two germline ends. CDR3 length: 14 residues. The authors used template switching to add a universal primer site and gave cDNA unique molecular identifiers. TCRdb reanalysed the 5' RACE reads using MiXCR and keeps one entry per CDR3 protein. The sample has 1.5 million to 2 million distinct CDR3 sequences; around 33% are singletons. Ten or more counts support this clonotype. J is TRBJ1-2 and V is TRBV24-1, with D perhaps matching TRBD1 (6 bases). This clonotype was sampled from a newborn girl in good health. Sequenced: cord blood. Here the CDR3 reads CATSDFGQSDGYTF. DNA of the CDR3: TGTGCCACCAGTGACTTCGGACAGAGCGATGGCTACACCTTC.